Presented here are 4 T cell receptor beta chains from one specimen sequenced in a study of T cells in Graves' hyperthyroidism and ophthalmopathy. The investigators amplified TCR beta CDR3 regions from RNA transcripts. During a first-round RT-PCR of the TCR CDR3, the HTBI primer set was used. TCRdb reprocessed the multiplex PCR reads with MiXCR, giving one entry per CDR3 protein. The table shows around 300,000 distinct CDR3 sequences, with about 15% occurring only once. Sequenced material: blood. The source is a woman in her 30s with Graves' hyperthyroidism.

There are many counts of this clonotype. The J gene is TRBJ2-2, the V gene TRBV28; either TRBD1 or TRBD2 may supply D (6 bases each). This CDR3 is 14 amino acids long. V lost 8 bases, J lost 4 bases, and 14 bases lay in between. Looked up from germline, CDR1 is MDHEN and CDR2 is SYDVKM. CDR3 nucleotides: TGTGCCAGCTTACCGGGGGCGAGCACCGGGGAGCTGTTTTTT. It yields the protein CASLPGASTGELFF.

This clonotype has just a few counts. The rearrangement uses TRBV29-1 and TRBJ2-7, with D uncertain. The germline CDR1 and CDR2 sequences are SQVTM and ANQGSEA. The V and J ends lost 7 bases and 3 bases respectively, with 19 bases between them. The CDR3 extends over 14 amino acids. The CDR3 loop is CSAVPSRGHYEQYF. In DNA form, the CDR3 reads TGCAGCGCTGTACCATCCCGAGGCCACTACGAGCAGTACTTC.

There are many counts of this clonotype. The gene calls are TRBV12-3 or TRBV12-4 and TRBJ2-1, with 7 nucleotides matching TRBD2. CDR3 size: 17 residues. V gave up 0 bases and J gave up 0 bases; unmatched junction bases: 5. CDR3 DNA sequence: TGTGCCAGCAGTTTAGCTGGGACTAAAAACTCCTACAATGAGCAGTTCTTC. Translated, it gives CASSLAGTKNSYNEQFF.

This clonotype was observed at least ten times. CDR3 region: CASRASNYNEQFF. DNA of the CDR3: TGTGCCAGCAGGGCCAGTAATTACAATGAGCAGTTCTTC. This rearrangement joins TRBV2 to TRBJ2-1; D gene ambiguous. This CDR3 is built from 13 residues. Germline-derived CDR1 and CDR2 are SNHLY and FYNNEI. V dropped 6 bases and J dropped 4 bases, with 10 bases sitting between them. The entire variable domain, with the rest obtained from reference TRBV2 and TRBJ2-1, is as follows: EPEVTQTPSHQVTQMGQEVILRCVPISNHLYFYWYRQILGQKVEFLVSFYNNEISEKSEIFDDQFSVERPDGSNFTLKIRSTKLEDSAMYFCASRASNYNEQFFGPGTRLTVL.